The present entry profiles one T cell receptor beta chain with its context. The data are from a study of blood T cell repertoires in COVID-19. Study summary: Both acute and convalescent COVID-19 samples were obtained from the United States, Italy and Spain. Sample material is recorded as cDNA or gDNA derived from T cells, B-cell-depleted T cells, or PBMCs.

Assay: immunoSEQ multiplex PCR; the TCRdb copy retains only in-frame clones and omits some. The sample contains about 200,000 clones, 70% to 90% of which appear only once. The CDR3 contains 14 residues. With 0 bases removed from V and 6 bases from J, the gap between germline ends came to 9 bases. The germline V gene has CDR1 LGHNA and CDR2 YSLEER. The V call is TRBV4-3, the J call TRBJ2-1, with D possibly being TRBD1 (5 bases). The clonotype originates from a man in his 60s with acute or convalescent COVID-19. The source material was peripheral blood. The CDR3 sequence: CASSQDYRGNEQFF. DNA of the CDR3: TGCGCCAGCAGCCAAGATTATAGGGGCAATGAGCAGTTCTTC.